These 3 T cell receptor beta chains originate from one sample sequenced in a study of response to subunit inactivated influenza vaccine. TCRdb ran MiXCR on the RT-PCR reads and lists one entry per CDR3 protein. The sample lists fewer than 650,000 distinct CDR3 sequences, approximately 13% occurring once. Sequencing used PBMCs from blood, obtained 40 to 50 days after vaccination. Receptor source: a man aged 50 to 60 who received an inactivated influenza vaccine.

This clonotype showed up many times. The chain combines TRBV4-3 with TRBJ1-1; D is undetermined. Germline-derived CDR1 and CDR2 are LGHNA and YSLEER. V was trimmed by 0 bases and J by 4 bases, leaving 15 bases between them. CDR3 size: 16 residues. The CDR3 region has the DNA TGCGCCAGCAGCCAAGATACTATGTCCAGGAGCACTGAAGCTTTCTTT. It is translated as CASSQDTMSRSTEAFF.

This clonotype has just a few counts. The J gene is TRBJ1-6, the V gene TRBV4-3; D perhaps matches TRBD1 (5 bases). Trimming took off 0 bases at V and 0 bases at J, with 12 bases between the two ends. Per the germline V gene, CDR1 is LGHNA and CDR2 is YSLEER. This CDR3 has 18 amino acids. This CDR3 is CASSQDLDTSSYNSPLHF. The CDR3 coding sequence is TGCGCCAGCAGCCAAGATTTGGACACTAGCTCCTATAATTCACCCCTCCACTTT.

This clonotype was seen a handful of times. The J gene is TRBJ2-7, the V gene TRBV11-2; D remains ambiguous. This CDR3 is built from 17 residues. The germline CDR1 and CDR2 sequences are SGHAT and FQNNGV. Deletions cut 0 bases from V and 3 bases from J, with 18 bases between. This CDR3 is CASSLEGSRRSFYEQYF. The CDR3 coding sequence is TGTGCCAGCAGCTTAGAAGGGTCCCGGAGATCGTTCTACGAGCAGTACTTC.